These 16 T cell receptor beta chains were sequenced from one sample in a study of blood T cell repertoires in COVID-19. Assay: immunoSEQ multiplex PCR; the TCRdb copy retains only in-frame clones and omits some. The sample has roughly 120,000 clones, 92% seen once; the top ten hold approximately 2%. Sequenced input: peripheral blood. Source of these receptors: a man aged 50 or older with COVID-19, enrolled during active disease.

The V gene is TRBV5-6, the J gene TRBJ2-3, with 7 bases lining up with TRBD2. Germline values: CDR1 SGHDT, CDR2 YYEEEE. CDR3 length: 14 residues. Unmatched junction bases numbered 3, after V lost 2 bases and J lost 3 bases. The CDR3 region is CASSLAGRTDTQYF. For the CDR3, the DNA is TGTGCCAGCAGCTTAGCGGGGAGGACAGATACGCAGTATTTT.

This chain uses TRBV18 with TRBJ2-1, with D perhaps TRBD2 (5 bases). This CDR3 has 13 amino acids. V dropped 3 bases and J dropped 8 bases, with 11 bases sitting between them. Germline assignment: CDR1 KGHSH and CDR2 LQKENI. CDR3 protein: CASSPEGEDEQFF. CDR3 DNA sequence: TGTGCCAGCTCACCCGAGGGCGAGGATGAGCAGTTCTTC.

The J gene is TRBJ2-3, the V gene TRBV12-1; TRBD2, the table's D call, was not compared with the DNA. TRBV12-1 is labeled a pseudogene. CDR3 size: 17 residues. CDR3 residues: CASSSVIGGQDTDTQYF. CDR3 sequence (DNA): TGTGCCAGCAGCTCGGTCATTGGAGGGCAGGACACAGATACGCAGTATTTT.

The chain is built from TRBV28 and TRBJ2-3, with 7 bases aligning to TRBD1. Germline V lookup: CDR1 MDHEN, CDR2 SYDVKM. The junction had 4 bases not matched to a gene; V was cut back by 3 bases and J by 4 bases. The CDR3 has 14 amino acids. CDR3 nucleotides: TGTGCCAGCAGTTTTAGGGGGCGGCCAGATACGCAGTATTTT. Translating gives CASSFRGRPDTQYF.

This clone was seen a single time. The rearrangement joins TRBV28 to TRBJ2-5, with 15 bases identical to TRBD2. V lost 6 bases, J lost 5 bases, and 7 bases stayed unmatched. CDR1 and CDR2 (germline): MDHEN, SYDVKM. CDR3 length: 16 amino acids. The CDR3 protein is CASRPGLAGGQETQYF. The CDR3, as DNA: TGTGCCAGCAGACCAGGACTAGCGGGAGGGCAGGAGACCCAGTACTTC.

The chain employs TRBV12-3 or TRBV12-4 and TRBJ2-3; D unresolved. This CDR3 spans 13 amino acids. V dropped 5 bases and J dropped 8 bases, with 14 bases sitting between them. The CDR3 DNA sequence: TGTGCCAGCAGTCCCGGGTCGGCAGCTACGCAGTATTTT. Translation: CASSPGSAATQYF.

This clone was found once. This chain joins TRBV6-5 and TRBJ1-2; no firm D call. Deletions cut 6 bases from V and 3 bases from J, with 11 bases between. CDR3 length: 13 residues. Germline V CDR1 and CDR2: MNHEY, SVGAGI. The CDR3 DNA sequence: TGTGCCAGCAGGCCAAGGCGGTACTATGGCTACACCTTC. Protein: CASRPRRYYGYTF.

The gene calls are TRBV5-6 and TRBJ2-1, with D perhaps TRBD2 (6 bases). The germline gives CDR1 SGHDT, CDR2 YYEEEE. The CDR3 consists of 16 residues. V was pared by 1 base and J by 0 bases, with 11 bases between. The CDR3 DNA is TGTGCCAGCAGCTTGTCTGCGGGACGCTCCTACAATGAGCAGTTCTTC. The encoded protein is CASSLSAGRSYNEQFF.

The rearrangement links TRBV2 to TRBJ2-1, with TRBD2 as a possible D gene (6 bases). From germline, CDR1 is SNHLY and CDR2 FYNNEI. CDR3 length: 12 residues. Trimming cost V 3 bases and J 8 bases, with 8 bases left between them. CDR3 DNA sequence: TGTGCCAGCAGTGAGCGACTAGATGAGCAGTTCTTC. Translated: CASSERLDEQFF.

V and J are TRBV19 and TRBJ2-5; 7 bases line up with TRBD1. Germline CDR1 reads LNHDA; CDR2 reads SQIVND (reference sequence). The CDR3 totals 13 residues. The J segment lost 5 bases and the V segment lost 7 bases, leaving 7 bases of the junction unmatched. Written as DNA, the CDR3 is TGTGCCAGTAAACCGACAGGGTTGGAGACCCAGTACTTC. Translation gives CASKPTGLETQYF.

Here the CDR3 DNA reads TGTGCCAGCAGTTTCGGGGAAAACACCGGGGAGCTGTTTTTT. This encodes CASSFGENTGELFF. The chain is built from TRBV28 and TRBJ2-2; D possibly corresponds to TRBD2 (5 bases). Deletions cut 3 bases from V and 2 bases from J, with 7 bases between. This CDR3 is 14 amino acids long. Germline loops: CDR1 MDHEN, CDR2 SYDVKM.

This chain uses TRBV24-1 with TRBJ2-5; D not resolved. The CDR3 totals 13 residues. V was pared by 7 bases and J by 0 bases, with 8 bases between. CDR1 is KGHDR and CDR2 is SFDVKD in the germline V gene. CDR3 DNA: TGTGCCACCAGGAAGACAAACCAAGAGACCCAGTACTTC. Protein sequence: CATRKTNQETQYF.

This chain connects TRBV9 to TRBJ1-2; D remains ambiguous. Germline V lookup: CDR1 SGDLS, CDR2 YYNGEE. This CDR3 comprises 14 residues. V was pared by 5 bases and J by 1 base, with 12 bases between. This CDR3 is CASSSLRGNYGYTF. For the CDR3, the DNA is TGTGCCAGCAGTTCCCTTCGCGGTAACTATGGCTACACCTTC.

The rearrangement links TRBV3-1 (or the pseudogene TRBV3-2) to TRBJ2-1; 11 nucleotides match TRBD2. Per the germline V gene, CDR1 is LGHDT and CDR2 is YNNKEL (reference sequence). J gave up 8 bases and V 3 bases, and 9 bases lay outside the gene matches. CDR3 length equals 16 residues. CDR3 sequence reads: CASSQSLAGAGDEQFF. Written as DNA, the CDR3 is TGTGCCAGCAGCCAGTCACTAGCGGGAGCAGGGGATGAGCAGTTCTTC.

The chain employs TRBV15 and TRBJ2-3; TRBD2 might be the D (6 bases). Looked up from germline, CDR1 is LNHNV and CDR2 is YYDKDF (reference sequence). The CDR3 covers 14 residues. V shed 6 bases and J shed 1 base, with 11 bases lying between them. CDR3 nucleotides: TGTGCCACCAGTGGGGGAGGAGGCACAGATACGCAGTATTTT. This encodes CATSGGGGTDTQYF. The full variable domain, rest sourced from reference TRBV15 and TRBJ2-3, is DAMVIQNPRYQVTQFGKPVTLSCSQTLNHNVMYWYQQKSSQAPKLLFHYYDKDFNNEADTPDNFQSRRPNTSFCFLDIRSPGLGDTAMYLCATSGGGGTDTQYFGPGTRLTVL.

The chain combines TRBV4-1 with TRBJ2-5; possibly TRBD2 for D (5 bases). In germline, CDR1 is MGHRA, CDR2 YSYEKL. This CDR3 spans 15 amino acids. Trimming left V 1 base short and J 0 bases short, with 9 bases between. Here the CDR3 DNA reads TGCGCCAGCAGCCAAGGTCGCGGGTACCAAGAGACCCAGTACTTC. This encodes CASSQGRGYQETQYF.